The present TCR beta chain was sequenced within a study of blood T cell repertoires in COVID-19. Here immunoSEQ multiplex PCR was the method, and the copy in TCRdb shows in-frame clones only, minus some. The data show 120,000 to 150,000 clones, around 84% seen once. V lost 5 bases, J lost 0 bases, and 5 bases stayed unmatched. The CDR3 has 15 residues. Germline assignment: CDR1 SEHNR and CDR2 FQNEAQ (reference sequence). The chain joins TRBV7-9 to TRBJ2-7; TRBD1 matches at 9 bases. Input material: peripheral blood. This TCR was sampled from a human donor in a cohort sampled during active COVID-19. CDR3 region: CASSRDRAISYEQYF. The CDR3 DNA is TGTGCCAGCAGCCGGGACAGGGCTATCTCCTACGAGCAGTACTTC.